Below, one T cell receptor (beta chain) is given with its context. Trimming took 4 bases from V and 0 from J, leaving 22 bases between them. The length of the CDR3 is 18 residues. Germline lookup yields CDR1 ENHRY and CDR2 SYGVKD. This sample is drawn from a study of T cell changes during pregnancy in multiple sclerosis. The data were produced by immunoSEQ multiplex PCR, yet TCRdb's version contains in-frame clones alone and is incomplete. The table includes tens of thousands of clones, about 93% detected once. The source was peripheral blood, collected in the first trimester of pregnancy. This TCR came from a female donor with multiple sclerosis, enrolled in a pregnancy study. The chain has TRBV10-3 and TRBJ2-7; D perhaps matches TRBD2 (7 bases). The CDR3 reads CAISGGGGTHVSSYEQYF. The CDR3 bases are TGTGCCATCAGTGGGGGGGGTGGGACACACGTCAGCTCCTACGAGCAGTACTTC.